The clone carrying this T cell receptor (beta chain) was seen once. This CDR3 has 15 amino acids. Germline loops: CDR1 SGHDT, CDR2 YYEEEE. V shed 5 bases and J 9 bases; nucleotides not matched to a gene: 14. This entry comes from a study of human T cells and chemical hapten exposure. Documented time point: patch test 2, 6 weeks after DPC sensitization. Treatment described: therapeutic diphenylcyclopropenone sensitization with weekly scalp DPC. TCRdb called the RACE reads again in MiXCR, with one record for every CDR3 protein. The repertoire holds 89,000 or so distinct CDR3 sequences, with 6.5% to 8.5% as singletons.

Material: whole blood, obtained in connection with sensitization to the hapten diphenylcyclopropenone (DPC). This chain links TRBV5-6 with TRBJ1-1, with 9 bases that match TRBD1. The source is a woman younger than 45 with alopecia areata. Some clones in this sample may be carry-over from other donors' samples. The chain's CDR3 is CASSRDRAPAAQAFF. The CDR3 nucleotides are TGTGCCAGCAGTCGGGACAGGGCCCCGGCCGCTCAAGCTTTCTTT.